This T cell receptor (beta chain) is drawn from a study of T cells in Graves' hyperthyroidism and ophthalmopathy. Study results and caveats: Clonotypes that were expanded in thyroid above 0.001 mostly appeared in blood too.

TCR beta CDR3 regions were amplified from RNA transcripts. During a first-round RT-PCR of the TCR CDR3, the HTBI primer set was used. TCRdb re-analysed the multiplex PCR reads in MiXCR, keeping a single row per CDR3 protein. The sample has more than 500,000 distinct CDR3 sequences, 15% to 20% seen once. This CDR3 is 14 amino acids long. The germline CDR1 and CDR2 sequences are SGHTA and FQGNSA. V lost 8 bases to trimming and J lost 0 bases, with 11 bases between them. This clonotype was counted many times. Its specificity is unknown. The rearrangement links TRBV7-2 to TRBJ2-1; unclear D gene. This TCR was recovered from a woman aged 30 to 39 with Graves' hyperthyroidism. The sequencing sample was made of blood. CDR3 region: CASPRPGSYNEQFF. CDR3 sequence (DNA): TGTGCCAGCCCTCGTCCCGGCTCCTACAATGAGCAGTTCTTC.